This T cell receptor (beta chain) is drawn from a study of cytomegalovirus exposure and HLA in healthy donors. Turning to the study itself: A prior analysis found 117 million unique TCR beta sequences from some 200 million T cells. Study results and limitations: Later analysis revealed greater clonal expansion in HLA-associated TCR beta chains than in equally common others.

As for this clone: The antigen remains unidentified.

13 Jbeta primers and 60 Vbeta primers were used for the PCR. Libraries were prepared by immunoSEQ multiplex PCR; TCRdb keeps only in-frame clonotypes and omits some of them. The sample yields 270,000 or so clones, 86% seen once. The junction had 8 bases not matched to a gene; V was cut back by 5 bases and J by 5 bases. Germline V gives CDR1 MDHEN, CDR2 SYDVKM. CDR3 length: 15 residues. The chain carries TRBV28 and TRBJ2-5, with 10 bases aligning to TRBD1. Sequenced: PBMCs. The receptor was derived from a man between 35 and 55 years old in good health and CMV-seropositive. The CDR3 DNA reads TGTGCCAGCAGTCCTATGGGACAGGGGACGGAGACCCAGTACTTC. This translates into CASSPMGQGTETQYF.